This T cell receptor (beta chain) was identified in a study of PD-L1 blockade in urothelial cancer. About the research overall: In the patient group, about 90% of the roughly 30 were males with bladder-origin urothelial cancer. Patients had been given 0 to 3 earlier chemotherapy regimens. Analyzed time points were 3 weeks (second dose) and 6 weeks after therapy began.

The time point here: peripheral blood 6 weeks after treatment start. Templates that were synthetic TCR analogs were spiked into each PCR. The repertoire was sequenced with immunoSEQ multiplex PCR; TCRdb's copy has only in-frame clones and lacks some. The sample lists about 48,000 clones; roughly 80% were seen once. V dropped 5 bases and J dropped 3; count of bases not matched to a gene: 6. CDR1 is KGHSH, CDR2 LQKENI, per germline. The CDR3 totals 15 residues. The chain employs TRBV18 and TRBJ1-5; 8 nucleotides agree with TRBD1. The source is a man aged 70 or older with urothelial cancer. The specimen comprised PBMCs, sampled around atezolizumab (anti-PD-L1) treatment. The CDR3 region is CASSEDRGDNQPQHF. The DNA of the CDR3 is TGTGCCAGCTCAGAAGACAGGGGAGACAATCAGCCCCAGCATTTT.